This paragraph covers one T cell receptor (beta chain) sequence. Its matching antigen is unknown. The treatment denotes: oral pan-JAK inhibitor, 5-10 mg twice daily. The sequencing template was cDNA reverse transcribed from extracted RNA. The protocol was immunoSEQ multiplex PCR, while the TCRdb copy is restricted to in-frame clones and leaves out a portion. The table records about 90,000 clones, 44% of them present only once. The data stem from a study of CD8+ T cells in alopecia areata. Germline CDR1 and CDR2: MNHEY and SVGAGI. Trimming removed 2 bases at V and 5 bases at J, with 17 bases between. The CDR3 has 16 residues. Study observations and caveats: With patients, TCR sharing proved less clear than in mice, a difference possibly related to HLA.

The specimen was CD8+ T cells sorted from blood, collected at week 24, from a patient treated with tofacitinib. The V call is TRBV6-5, the J call TRBJ2-3; the D gene is possibly TRBD1 (6 bases). This receptor was identified in a human donor with alopecia areata. In DNA, the CDR3 is TGTGCCAGCAGTTACGACCTAGGGTGGGGGCGAGATACGCAGTATTTT. The encoded protein is CASSYDLGWGRDTQYF.